The 3 T cell receptor beta chains below were found in one sample sequenced in a study of blood T cell repertoires in COVID-19. Some clones are missing from TCRdb's copy, which holds only in-frame ones; the method was immunoSEQ multiplex PCR. In the table there are approximately 220,000 clones, more than 65% of which are singletons. Material: peripheral blood. Receptors originate from a woman of 80 years or more with acute or convalescent COVID-19.

The chain couples TRBV6-5 to TRBJ2-5, with 10 bases that match TRBD2. Germline CDR1 and CDR2: MNHEY and SVGAGI. V shed 6 bases, J shed 5 bases, and the junction held 6 bases outside the gene matches. There are 14 residues in the CDR3. This CDR3 reads CASSPLGLAETQYF. CDR3 sequence (DNA): TGTGCCAGCAGCCCACTGGGACTAGCGGAGACCCAGTACTTC.

The J gene is TRBJ2-1, the V gene TRBV5-8; 7 bases align to TRBD2. The CDR3 runs 17 residues. The V gene's germline CDR1 is SGHTS and CDR2 YDEGEE. J lost 4 bases, V lost 0 bases, and 10 bases had no gene match. The CDR3 DNA sequence: TGTGCCAGCAGCTTGGGCCTTGTGCGGGGACTATACAATGAGCAGTTCTTC. As protein: CASSLGLVRGLYNEQFF.

This clone was observed a few times. The chain uses TRBV5-6 and TRBJ2-2; D not resolved. V lost 2 bases and J lost 0, with 5 bases in between. Germline CDR1 is SGHDT and CDR2 is YYEEEE. The CDR3 loop spans 14 amino acids. The CDR3 sequence is CASSFQANTGELFF. CDR3 DNA: TGTGCCAGCAGCTTCCAGGCGAACACCGGGGAGCTGTTTTTT.